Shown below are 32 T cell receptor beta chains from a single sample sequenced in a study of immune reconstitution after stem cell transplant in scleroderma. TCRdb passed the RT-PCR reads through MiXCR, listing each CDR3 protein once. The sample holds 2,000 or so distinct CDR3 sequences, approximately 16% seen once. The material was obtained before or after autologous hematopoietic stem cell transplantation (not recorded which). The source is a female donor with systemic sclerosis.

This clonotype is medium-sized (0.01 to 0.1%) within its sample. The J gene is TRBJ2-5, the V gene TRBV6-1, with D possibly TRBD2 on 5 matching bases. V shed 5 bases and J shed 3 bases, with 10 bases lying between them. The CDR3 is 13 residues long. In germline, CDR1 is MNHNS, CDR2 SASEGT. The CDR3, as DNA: TGTGCCAGCAGTCCCCCGGGAAAAGAGACCCAGTACTTC. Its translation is CASSPPGKETQYF.

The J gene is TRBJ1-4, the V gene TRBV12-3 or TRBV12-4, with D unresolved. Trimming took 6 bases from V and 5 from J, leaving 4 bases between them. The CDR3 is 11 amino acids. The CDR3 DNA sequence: TGTGCCAGCAGCCTAAATGAAAAACTGTTTTTT. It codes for CASSLNEKLFF.

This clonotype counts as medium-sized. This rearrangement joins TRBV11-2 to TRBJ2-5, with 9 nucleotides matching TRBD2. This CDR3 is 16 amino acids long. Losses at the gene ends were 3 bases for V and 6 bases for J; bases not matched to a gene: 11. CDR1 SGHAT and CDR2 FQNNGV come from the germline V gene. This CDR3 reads CASSFNYNSGGKTQYF. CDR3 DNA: TGTGCCAGCAGCTTTAATTATAACAGCGGGGGGAAGACCCAGTACTTC.

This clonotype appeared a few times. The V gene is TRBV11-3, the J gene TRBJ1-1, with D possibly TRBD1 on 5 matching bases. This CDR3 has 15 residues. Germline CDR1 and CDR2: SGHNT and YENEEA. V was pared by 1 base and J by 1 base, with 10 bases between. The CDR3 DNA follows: TGTGCCAGCAGCTTAGGTGCTGACAGGAACACTGAAGCTTTCTTT. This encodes CASSLGADRNTEAFF.

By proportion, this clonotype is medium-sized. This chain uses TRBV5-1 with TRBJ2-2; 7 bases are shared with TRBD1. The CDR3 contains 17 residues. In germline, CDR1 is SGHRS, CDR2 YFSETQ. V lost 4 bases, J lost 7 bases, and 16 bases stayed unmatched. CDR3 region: CASSPTGEIRSIGELFF. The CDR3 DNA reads TGCGCCAGCAGCCCAACAGGGGAAATCCGATCCATCGGGGAGCTGTTTTTT.

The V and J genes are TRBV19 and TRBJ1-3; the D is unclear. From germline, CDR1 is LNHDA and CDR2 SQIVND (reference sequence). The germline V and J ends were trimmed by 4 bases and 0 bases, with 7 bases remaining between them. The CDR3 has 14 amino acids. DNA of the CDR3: TGTGCCAGTAGTACTCAGTACTCTGGAAACACCATATATTTT. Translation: CASSTQYSGNTIYF.

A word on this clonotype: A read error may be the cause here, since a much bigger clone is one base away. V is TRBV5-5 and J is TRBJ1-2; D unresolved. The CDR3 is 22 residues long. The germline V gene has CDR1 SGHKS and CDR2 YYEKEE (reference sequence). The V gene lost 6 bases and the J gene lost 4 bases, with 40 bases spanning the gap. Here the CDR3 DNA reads TGTGCCAGCAACTTCTCGCCCCGCGGCACGACCCTTAACCCCGATCGTGGCTATGGCTACACCTTC. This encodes CASNFSPRGTTLNPDRGYGYTF.

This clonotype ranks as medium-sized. CDR3 loop: CASSLVAGFSYNEQFF. CDR3 coding DNA: TGTGCCAGCAGCTTAGTAGCGGGTTTCTCCTACAATGAGCAGTTCTTC. V is TRBV7-2 and J is TRBJ2-1, with 7 bases aligning to TRBD2. Germline CDR1 is SGHTA and CDR2 is FQGNSA. This CDR3 region has 16 residues. V lost 1 base, J lost 0 bases, and 3 bases stayed unmatched.

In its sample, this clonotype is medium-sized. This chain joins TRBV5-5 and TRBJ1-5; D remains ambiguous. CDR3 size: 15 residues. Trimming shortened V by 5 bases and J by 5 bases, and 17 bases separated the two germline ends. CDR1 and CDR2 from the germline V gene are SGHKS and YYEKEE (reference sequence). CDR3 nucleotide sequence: TGTGCCAGCAGGGGCGGGGAGGGCGAGGATCAGCCCCAGCATTTT. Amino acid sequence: CASRGGEGEDQPQHF.

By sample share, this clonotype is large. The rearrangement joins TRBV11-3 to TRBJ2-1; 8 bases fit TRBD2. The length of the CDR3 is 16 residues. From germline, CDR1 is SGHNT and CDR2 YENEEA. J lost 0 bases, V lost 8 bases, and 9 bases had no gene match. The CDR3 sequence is CASGIAGPSSYNEQFF. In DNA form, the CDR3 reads TGTGCCAGCGGGATAGCGGGGCCGAGCTCCTACAATGAGCAGTTCTTC.

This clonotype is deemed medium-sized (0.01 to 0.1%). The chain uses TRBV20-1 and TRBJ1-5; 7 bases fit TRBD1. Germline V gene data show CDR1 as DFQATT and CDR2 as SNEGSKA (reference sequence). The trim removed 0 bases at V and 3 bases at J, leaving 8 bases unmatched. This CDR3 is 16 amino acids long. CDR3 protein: CSARDQGGAVNQPQHF. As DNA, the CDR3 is TGCAGTGCTAGAGATCAGGGGGGCGCCGTCAATCAGCCCCAGCATTTT.

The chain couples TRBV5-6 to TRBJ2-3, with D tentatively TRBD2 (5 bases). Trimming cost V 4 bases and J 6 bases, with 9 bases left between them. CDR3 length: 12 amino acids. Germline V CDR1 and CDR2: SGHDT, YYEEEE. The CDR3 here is CASSRPGDTQYF. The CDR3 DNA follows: TGTGCCAGCAGCCGCCCGGGGGATACGCAGTATTTT.

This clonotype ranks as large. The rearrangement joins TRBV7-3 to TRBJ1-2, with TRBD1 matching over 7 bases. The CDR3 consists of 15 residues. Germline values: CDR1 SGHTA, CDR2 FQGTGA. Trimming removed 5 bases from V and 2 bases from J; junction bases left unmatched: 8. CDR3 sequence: CASSPGGQANYGYTF. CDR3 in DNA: TGTGCCAGCAGCCCAGGTGGACAGGCCAACTATGGCTACACCTTC.

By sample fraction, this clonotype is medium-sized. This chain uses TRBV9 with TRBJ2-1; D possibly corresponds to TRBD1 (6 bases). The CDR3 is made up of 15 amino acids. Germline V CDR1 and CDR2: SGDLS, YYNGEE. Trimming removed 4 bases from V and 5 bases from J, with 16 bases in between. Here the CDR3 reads CASSTAGQLNNEQFF. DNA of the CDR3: TGTGCCAGCAGCACCGCCGGACAGCTCAACAATGAGCAGTTCTTC.

The CDR3 sequence is CASSLDRGSDTEAFF. In DNA, the CDR3 is TGTGCCAGCAGCTTAGACAGGGGTTCGGACACTGAAGCTTTCTTT. The chain employs TRBV13 and TRBJ1-1; 7 nucleotides align to TRBD1. V gave up 1 base and J gave up 3 bases; unmatched junction bases: 5. This CDR3 has 15 amino acids. From germline, CDR1 is PRHDT and CDR2 FYEKMQ (reference sequence).

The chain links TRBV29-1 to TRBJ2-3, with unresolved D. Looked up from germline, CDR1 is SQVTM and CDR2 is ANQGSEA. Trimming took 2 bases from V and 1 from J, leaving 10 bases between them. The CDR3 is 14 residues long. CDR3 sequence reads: CSVEFGEGTDTQYF. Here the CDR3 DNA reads TGCAGCGTTGAATTTGGTGAGGGCACAGATACGCAGTATTTT.

The CDR3 DNA sequence: TGCGCCAGCAGCTTGGCCCACGAGCAGTACTTC. This gives the protein CASSLAHEQYF. The rearrangement links TRBV5-1 to TRBJ2-7, with D unresolved. CDR3 length: 11 residues. Germline CDR1 SGHRS, CDR2 YFSETQ. Trimming stripped 0 bases from V and 5 bases from J, with 3 bases between.

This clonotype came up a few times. The CDR3 sequence is CASSRQGRAEAFF. In DNA form, the CDR3 reads TGTGCCAGCAGCCGTCAGGGGCGGGCTGAAGCTTTCTTT. The genes are TRBV5-6 and TRBJ1-1; D is possibly TRBD1 (6 bases). From germline, CDR1 is SGHDT and CDR2 YYEEEE. Trimming stripped 4 bases from V and 6 bases from J, with 13 bases between. This CDR3 spans 13 amino acids.

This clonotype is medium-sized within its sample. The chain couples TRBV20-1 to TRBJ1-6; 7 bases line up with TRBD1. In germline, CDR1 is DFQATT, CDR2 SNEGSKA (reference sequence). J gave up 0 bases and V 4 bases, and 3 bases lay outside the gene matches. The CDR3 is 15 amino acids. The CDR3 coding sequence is TGCAGTGCTACCAGGGGGTTCTCCTATAATTCACCCCTCCACTTT. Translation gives CSATRGFSYNSPLHF.

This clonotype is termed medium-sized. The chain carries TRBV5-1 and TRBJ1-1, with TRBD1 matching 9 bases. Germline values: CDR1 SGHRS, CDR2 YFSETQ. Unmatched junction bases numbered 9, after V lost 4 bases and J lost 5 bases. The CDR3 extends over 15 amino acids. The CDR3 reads CASSAGTGKGTEAFF. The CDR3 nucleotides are TGCGCCAGCAGCGCCGGGACAGGGAAAGGAACTGAAGCTTTCTTT. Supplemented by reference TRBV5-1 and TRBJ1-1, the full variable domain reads KAGVTQTPRYLIKTRGQQVTLSCSPISGHRSVSWYQQTPGQGLQFLFEYFSETQRNKGNFPGRFSGRQFSNSRSEMNVSTLELGDSALYLCASSAGTGKGTEAFFGQGTRLTVV.

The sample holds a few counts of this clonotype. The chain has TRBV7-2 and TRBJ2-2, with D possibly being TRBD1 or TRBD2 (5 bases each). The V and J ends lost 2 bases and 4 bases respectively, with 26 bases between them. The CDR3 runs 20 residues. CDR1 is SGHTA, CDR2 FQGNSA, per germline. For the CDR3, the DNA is TGTGCCAGCAGCTTAATCGGGACGTCCTGGGGGTCACGTCCCACCGGGGAGCTGTTTTTT. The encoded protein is CASSLIGTSWGSRPTGELFF.

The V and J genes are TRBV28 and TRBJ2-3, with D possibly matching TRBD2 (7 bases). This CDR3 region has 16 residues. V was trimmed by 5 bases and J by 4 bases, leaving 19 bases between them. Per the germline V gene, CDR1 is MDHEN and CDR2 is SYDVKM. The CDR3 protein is CASSPNGGQGPDTQYF. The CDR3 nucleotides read TGTGCCAGCAGTCCTAACGGGGGGCAGGGTCCAGATACGCAGTATTTT.

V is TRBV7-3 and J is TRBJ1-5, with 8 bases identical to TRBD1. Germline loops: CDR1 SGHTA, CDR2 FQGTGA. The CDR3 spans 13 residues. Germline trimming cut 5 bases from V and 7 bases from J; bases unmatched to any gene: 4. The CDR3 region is CASSRDRGQPQHF. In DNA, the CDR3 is TGTGCCAGCAGCCGAGACAGGGGCCAGCCCCAGCATTTT.

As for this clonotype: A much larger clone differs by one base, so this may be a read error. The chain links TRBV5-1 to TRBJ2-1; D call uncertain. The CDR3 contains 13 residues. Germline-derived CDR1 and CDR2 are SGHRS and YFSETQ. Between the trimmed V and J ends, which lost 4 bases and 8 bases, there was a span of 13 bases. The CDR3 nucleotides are TGCGCCAGCAGCCCCCCGCCCGGGTATGAGCAGTTCTTC. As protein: CASSPPPGYEQFF.

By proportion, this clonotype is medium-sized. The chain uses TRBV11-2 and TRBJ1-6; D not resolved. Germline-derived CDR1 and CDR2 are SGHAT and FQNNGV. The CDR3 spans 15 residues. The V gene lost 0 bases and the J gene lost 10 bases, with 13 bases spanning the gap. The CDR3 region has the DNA TGTGCCAGCAGCTTAGATGGCGCCCGGAGATCACCCCTCCACTTT. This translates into CASSLDGARRSPLHF.

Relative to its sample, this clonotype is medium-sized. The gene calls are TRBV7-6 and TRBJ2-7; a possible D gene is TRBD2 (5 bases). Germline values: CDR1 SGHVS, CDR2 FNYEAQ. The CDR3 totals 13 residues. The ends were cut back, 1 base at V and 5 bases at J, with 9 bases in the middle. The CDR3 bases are TGTGCCAGCAGCTTAGGCGGGCCGGACGAGCAGTACTTC. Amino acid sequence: CASSLGGPDEQYF.

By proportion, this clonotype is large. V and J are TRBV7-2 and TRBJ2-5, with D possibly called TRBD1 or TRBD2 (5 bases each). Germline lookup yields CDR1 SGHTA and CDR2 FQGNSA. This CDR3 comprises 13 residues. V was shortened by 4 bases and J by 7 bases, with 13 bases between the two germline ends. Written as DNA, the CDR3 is TGTGCCAGCAGCTCCGGGACGGCCGGGACCCAGTACTTC. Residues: CASSSGTAGTQYF.

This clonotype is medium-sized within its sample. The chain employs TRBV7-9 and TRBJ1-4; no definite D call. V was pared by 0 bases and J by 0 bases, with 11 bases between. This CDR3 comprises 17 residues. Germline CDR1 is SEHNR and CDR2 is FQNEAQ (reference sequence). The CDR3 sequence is CASSLATGDSTNEKLFF. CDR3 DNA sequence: TGTGCCAGCAGCTTAGCCACCGGGGATTCAACTAATGAAAAACTGTTTTTT. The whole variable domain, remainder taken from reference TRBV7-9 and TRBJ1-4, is DTGVSQNPRHKITKRGQNVTFRCDPISEHNRLYWYRQTLGQGPEFLTYFQNEAQLEKSRLLSDRFSAERPKGSFSTLEIQRTEQGDSAMYLCASSLATGDSTNEKLFFGSGTQLSVL.

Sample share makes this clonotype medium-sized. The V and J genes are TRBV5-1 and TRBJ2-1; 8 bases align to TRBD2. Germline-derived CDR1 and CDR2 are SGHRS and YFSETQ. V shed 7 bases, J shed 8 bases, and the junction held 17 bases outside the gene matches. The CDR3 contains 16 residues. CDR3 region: CASGQGTGGAVHEQFF. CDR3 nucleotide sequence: TGCGCCAGCGGGCAAGGCACGGGGGGGGCCGTCCATGAGCAGTTCTTC.

CDR3 sequence (DNA): TGTGCCAGCAGTATCTCCAATCAGCCCCAGCATTTT. Translated: CASSISNQPQHF. The V and J genes are TRBV28 and TRBJ1-5, with D unclear. CDR1 and CDR2 (germline): MDHEN, SYDVKM. The CDR3 loop spans 12 amino acids. The germline V and J ends were trimmed by 5 bases and 3 bases, with 5 bases remaining between them. Full variable domain (remainder filled in from reference TRBV28 and TRBJ1-5): DVKVTQSSRYLVKRTGEKVFLECVQDMDHENMFWYRQDPGLGLRLIYFSYDVKMKEKGDIPEGYSVSREKKERFSLILESASTNQTSMYLCASSISNQPQHFGDGTRLSIL.

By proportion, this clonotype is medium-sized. The CDR3 DNA is TGTGCCAGCAGTTTATGGGCAGGCGAAAAACTGTTTTTT. Its protein is CASSLWAGEKLFF. The rearrangement uses TRBV27 and TRBJ1-4, with no clear D. Trimming removed 1 base at V and 8 bases at J, with 8 bases between. This CDR3 has 13 amino acids. Germline CDR1 reads MNHEY; CDR2 reads SMNVEV (reference sequence).

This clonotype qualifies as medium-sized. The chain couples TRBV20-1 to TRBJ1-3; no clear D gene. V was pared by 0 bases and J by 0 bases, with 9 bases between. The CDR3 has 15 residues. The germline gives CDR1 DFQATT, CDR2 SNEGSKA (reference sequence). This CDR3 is CSARDGMNSGNTIYF. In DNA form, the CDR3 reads TGCAGTGCTAGAGACGGAATGAACTCTGGAAACACCATATATTTT.